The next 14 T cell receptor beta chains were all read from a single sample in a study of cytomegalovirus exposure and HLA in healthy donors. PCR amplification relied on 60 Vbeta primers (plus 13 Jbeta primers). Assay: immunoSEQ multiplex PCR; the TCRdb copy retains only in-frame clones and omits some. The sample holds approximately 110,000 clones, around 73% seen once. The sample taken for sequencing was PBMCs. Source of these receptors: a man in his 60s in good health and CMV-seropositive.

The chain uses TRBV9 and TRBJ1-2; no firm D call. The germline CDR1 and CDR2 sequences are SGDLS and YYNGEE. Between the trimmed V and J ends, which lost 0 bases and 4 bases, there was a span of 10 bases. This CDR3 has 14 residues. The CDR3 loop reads CASSVDFQAYGYTF. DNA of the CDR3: TGTGCCAGCAGCGTAGATTTCCAGGCCTATGGCTACACCTTC. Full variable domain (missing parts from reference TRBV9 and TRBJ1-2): DSGVTQTPKHLITATGQRVTLRCSPRSGDLSVYWYQQSLDQGLQFLIQYYNGEERAKGNILERFSAQQFPDLHSELNLSSLELGDSALYFCASSVDFQAYGYTFGSGTRLTVV.

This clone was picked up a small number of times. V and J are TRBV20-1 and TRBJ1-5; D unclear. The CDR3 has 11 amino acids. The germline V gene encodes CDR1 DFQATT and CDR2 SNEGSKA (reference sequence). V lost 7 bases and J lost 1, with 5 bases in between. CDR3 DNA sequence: TGCAGTGGAGGAAGCAATCAGCCCCAGCATTTT. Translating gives CSGGSNQPQHF.

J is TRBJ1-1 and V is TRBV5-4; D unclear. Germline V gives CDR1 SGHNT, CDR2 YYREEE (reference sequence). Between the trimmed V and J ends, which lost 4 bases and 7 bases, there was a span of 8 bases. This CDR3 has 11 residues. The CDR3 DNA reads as TGTGCCAGCAGCCTCGCCAGTGAAGCTTTCTTT. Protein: CASSLASEAFF.

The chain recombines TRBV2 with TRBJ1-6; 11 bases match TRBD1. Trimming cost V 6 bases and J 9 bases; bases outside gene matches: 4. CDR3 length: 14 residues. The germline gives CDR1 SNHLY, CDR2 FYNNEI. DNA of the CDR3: TGTGCCAGCAGCGTAGGGACAGGGGGTTCACCCCTCCACTTT. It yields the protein CASSVGTGGSPLHF.

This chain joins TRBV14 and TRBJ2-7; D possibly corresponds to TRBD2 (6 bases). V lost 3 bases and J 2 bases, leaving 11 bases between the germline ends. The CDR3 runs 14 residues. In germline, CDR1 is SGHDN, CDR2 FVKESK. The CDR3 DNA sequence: TGTGCCAGCAGCCAGGATAGCGGCACCTACGAGCAGTACTTC. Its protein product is CASSQDSGTYEQYF.

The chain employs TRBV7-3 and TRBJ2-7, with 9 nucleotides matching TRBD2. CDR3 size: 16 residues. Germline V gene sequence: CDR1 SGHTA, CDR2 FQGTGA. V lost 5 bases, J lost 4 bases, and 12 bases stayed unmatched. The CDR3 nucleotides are TGTGCCAGCAGCCCCTCCGGAGCGGGGGGTTGGTACGAGCAGTACTTC. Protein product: CASSPSGAGGWYEQYF. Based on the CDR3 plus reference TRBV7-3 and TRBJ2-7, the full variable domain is GAGVSQTPSNKVTEKGKYVELRCDPISGHTALYWYRQSLGQGPEFLIYFQGTGAADDSGLPNDRFFAVRPEGSVSTLKIQRTERGDSAVYLCASSPSGAGGWYEQYFGPGTRLTVT.

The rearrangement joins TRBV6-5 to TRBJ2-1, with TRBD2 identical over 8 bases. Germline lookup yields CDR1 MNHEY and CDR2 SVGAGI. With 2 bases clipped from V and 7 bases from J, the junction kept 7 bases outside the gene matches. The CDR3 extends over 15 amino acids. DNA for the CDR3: TGTGCCAGCAGTTACGTCGGCGGGGGGATAAATGAGCAGTTCTTC. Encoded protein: CASSYVGGGINEQFF.

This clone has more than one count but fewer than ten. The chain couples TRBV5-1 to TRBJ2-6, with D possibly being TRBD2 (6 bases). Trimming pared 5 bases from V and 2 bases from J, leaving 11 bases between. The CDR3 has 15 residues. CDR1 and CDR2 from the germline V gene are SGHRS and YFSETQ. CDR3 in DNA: TGCGCCAGCAGTATACGGAGGGCTGGGGCCAACGTCCTGACTTTC. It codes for CASSIRRAGANVLTF.

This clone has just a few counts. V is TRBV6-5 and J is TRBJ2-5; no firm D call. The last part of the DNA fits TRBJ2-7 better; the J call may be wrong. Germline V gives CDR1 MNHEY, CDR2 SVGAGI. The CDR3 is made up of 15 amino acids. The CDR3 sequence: CASSYSIDGYYEQYF. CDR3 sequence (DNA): TGTGCCAGCAGTTACTCTATCGACGGGTACTACGAGCAGTACTTC.

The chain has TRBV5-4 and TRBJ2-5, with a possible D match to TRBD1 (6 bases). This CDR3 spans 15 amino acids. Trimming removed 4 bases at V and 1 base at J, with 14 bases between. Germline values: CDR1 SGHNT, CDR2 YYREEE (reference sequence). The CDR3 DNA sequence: TGTGCCAGCAGCAACCGTACAGGGTCCCAAGAGACCCAGTACTTC. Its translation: CASSNRTGSQETQYF.

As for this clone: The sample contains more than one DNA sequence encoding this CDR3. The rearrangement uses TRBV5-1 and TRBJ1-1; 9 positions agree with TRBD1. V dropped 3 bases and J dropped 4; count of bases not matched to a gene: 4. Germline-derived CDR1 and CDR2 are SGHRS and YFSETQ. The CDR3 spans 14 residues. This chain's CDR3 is CASSWGQGGTEAFF. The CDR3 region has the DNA TGCGCCAGCAGCTGGGGACAGGGTGGCACTGAAGCTTTCTTT. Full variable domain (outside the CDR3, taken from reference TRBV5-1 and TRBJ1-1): KAGVTQTPRYLIKTRGQQVTLSCSPISGHRSVSWYQQTPGQGLQFLFEYFSETQRNKGNFPGRFSGRQFSNSRSEMNVSTLELGDSALYLCASSWGQGGTEAFFGQGTRLTVV.

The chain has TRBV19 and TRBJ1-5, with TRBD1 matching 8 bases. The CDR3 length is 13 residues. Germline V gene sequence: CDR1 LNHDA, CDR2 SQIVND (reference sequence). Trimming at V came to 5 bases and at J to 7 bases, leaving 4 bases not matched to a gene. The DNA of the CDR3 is TGTGCCAGTAGTGCAGGGGGCGGACAGCCCCAGCATTTT. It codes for CASSAGGGQPQHF.

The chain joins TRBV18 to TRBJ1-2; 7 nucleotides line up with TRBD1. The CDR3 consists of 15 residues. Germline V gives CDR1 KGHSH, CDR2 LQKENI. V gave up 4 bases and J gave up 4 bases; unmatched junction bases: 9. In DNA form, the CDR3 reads TGTGCCAGCTCACTGCAGGGGGAAAAGCTCTATGGCTACACCTTC. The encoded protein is CASSLQGEKLYGYTF.

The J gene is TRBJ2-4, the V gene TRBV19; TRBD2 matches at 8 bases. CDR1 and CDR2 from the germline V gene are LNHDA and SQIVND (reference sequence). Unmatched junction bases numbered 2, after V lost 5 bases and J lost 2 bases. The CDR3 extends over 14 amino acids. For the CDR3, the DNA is TGTGCCAGTAGTGGCGGGGGGACCAAAAACATTCAGTACTTC. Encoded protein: CASSGGGTKNIQYF.